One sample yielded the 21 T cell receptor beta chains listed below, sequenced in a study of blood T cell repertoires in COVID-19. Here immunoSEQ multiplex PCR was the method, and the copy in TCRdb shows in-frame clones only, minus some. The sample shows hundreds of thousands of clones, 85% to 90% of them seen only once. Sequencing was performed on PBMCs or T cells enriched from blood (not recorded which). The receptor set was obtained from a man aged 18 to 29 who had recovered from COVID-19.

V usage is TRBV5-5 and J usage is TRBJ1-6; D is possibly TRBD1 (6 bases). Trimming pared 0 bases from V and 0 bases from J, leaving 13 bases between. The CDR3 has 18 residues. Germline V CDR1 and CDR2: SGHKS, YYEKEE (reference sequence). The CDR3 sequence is CASSLDRELSSYNSPLHF. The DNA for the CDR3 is TGTGCCAGCAGCTTGGACAGGGAATTAAGCTCCTATAATTCACCCCTCCACTTT.

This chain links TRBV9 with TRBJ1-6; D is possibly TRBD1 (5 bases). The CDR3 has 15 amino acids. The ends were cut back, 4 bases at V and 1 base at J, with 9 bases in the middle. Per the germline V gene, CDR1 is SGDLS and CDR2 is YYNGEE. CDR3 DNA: TGTGCCAGCAGCCCTCGGGGGTCCTATAATTCACCCCTCCACTTT. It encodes CASSPRGSYNSPLHF.

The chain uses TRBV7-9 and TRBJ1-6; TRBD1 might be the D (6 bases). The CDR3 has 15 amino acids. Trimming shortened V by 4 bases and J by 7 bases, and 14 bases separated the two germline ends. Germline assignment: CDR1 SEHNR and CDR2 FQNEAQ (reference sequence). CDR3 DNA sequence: TGTGCCAGCAGCTGGGGGTCAGGGGTGAATTCACCCCTCCACTTT. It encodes CASSWGSGVNSPLHF.

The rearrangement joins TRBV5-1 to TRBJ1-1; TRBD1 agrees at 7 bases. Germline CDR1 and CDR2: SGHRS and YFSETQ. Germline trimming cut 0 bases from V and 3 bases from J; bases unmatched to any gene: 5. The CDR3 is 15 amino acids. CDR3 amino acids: CASSLARGDDTEAFF. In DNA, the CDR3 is TGCGCCAGCAGCTTGGCCAGGGGGGATGACACTGAAGCTTTCTTT.

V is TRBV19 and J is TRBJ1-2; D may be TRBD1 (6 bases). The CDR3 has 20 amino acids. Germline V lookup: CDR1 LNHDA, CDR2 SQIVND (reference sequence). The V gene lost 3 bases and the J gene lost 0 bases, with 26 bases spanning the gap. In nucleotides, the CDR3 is TGTGCCAGTAGTATTCTTCTTCGGGGAACGGACAGAAGCCCTAACTATGGCTACACCTTC. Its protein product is CASSILLRGTDRSPNYGYTF.

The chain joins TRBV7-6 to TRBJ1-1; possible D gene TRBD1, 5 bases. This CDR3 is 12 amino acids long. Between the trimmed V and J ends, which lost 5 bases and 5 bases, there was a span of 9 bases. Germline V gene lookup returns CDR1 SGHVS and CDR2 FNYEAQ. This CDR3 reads CASSPSGTEAFF. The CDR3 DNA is TGTGCCAGCAGCCCATCAGGGACTGAAGCTTTCTTT.

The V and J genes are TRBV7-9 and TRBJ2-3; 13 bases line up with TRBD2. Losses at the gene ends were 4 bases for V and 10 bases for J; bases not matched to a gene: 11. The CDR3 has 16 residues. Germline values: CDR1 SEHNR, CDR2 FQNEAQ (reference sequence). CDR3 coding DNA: TGTGCCAGCAGCTCAACTAGCGGGGGGGCCGGTTGGTCGCAGTATTTT. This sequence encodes CASSSTSGGAGWSQYF.

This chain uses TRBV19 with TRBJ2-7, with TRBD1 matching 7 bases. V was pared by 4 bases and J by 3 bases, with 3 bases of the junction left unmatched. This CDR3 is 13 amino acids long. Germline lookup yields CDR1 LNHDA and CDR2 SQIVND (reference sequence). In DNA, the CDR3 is TGTGCCAGTAGTACGGACAGGAACTACGAGCAGTACTTC. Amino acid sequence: CASSTDRNYEQYF.

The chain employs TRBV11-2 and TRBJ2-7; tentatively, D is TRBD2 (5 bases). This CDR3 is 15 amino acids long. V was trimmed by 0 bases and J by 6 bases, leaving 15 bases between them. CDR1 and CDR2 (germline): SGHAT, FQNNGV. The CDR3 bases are TGTGCCAGCAGCTTAGAGTACGGAGGATCGGGCGAGCAGTACTTC. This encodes CASSLEYGGSGEQYF. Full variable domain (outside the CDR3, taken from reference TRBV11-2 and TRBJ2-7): EAGVAQSPRYKIIEKRQSVAFWCNPISGHATLYWYQQILGQGPKLLIQFQNNGVVDDSQLPKDRFSAERLKGVDSTLKIQPAKLEDSAVYLCASSLEYGGSGEQYFGPGTRLTVT.

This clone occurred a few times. The CDR3 loop is CASSSGRAGATGNTIYF. CDR3 DNA sequence: TGTGCCAGCAGCTCCGGCCGAGCAGGGGCTACTGGAAACACCATATATTTT. The rearrangement uses TRBV11-2 and TRBJ1-3, with D possibly being TRBD1 (6 bases). This CDR3 comprises 17 residues. V lost 4 bases, J lost 2 bases, and 18 bases lay in between. Germline V gene sequence: CDR1 SGHAT, CDR2 FQNNGV.

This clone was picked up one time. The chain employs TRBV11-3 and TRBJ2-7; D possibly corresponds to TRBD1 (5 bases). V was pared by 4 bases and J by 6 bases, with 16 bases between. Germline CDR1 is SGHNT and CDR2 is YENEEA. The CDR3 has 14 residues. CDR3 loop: CASSSHSGSREQYF. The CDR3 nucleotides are TGTGCCAGCAGCTCTCATTCAGGGTCTCGCGAGCAGTACTTC.

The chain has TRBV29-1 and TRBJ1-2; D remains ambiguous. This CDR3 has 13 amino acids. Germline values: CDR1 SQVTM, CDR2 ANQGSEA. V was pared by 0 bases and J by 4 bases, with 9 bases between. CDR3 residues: CSVEDRQVYGYTF. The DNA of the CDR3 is TGCAGCGTTGAAGATAGGCAGGTCTATGGCTACACCTTC.

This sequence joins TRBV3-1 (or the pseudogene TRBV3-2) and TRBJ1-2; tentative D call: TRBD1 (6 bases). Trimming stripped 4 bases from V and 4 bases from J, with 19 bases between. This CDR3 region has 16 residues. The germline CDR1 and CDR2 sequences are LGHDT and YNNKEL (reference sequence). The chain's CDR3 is CASSRSGGGLGYGYTF. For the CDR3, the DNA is TGTGCCAGCAGCCGCTCCGGGGGGGGGCTCGGCTATGGCTACACCTTC.

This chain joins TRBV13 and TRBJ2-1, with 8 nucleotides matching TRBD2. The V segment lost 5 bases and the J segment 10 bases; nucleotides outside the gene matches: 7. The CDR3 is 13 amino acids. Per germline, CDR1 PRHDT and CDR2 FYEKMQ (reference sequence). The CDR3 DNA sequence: TGTGCCAGCAGCCCCCGGACTAGCCGAGAGCAGTTCTTC. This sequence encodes CASSPRTSREQFF. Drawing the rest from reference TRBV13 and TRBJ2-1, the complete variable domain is AAGVIQSPRHLIKEKRETATLKCYPIPRHDTVYWYQQGPGQDPQFLISFYEKMQSDKGSIPDRFSAQQFSDYHSELNMSSLELGDSALYFCASSPRTSREQFFGPGTRLTVL.

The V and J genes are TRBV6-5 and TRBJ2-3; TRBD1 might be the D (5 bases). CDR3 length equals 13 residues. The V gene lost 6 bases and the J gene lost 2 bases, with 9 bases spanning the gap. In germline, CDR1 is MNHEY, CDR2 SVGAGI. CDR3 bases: TGTGCCAGCAGGACAGCCAACACAGATACGCAGTATTTT. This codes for CASRTANTDTQYF.

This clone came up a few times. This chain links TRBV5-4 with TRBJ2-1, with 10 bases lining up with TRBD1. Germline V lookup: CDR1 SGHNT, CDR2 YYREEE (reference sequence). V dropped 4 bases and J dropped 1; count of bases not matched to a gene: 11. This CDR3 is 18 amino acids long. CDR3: CASSQLTGTGVSYNEQFF. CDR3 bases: TGTGCCAGCAGCCAATTAACCGGGACAGGGGTTTCCTACAATGAGCAGTTCTTC. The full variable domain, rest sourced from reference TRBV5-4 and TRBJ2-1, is ETGVTQSPTHLIKTRGQQVTLRCSSQSGHNTVSWYQQALGQGPQFIFQYYREEENGRGNFPPRFSGLQFPNYSSELNVNALELDDSALYLCASSQLTGTGVSYNEQFFGPGTRLTVL.

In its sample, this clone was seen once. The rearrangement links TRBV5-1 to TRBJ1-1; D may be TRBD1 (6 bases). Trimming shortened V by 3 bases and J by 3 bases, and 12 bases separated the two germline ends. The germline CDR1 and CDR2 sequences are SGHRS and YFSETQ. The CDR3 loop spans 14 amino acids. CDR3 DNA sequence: TGCGCCAGCAGCTCCGGACAGCTTGACACTGAAGCTTTCTTT. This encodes CASSSGQLDTEAFF.

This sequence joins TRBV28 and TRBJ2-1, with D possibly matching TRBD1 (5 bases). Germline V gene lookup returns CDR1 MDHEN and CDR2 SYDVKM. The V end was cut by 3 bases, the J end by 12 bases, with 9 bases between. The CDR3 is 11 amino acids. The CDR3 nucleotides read TGTGCCAGCAGTTTGTATAGGGGGCAGTTCTTC. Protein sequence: CASSLYRGQFF.

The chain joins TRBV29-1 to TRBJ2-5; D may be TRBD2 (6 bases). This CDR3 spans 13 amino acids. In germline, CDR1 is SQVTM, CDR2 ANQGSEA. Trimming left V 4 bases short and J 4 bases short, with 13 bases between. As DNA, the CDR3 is TGCAGCGTTGCGGTTCGGCGGGGAGAGACCCAGTACTTC. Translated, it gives CSVAVRRGETQYF.

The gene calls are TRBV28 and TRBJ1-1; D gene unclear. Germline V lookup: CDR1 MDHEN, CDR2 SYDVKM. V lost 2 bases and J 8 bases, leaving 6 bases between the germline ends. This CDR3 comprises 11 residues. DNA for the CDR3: TGTGCCAGCAGTTTACGGAGAGAAGCTTTCTTT. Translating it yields CASSLRREAFF. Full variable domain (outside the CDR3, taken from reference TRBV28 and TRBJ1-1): DVKVTQSSRYLVKRTGEKVFLECVQDMDHENMFWYRQDPGLGLRLIYFSYDVKMKEKGDIPEGYSVSREKKERFSLILESASTNQTSMYLCASSLRREAFFGQGTRLTVV.

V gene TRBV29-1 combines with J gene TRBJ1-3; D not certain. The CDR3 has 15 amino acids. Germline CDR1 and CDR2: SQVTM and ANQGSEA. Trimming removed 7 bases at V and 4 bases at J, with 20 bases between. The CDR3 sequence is CSAVTGSRVGNTIYF. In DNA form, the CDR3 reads TGCAGCGCCGTGACGGGATCTCGGGTGGGAAACACCATATATTTT. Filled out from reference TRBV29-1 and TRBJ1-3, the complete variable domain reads SAVISQKPSRDICQRGTSLTIQCQVDSQVTMMFWYRQQPGQSLTLIATANQGSEATYESGFVIDKFPISRPNLTFSTLTVSNMSPEDSSIYLCSAVTGSRVGNTIYFGEGSWLTVV.